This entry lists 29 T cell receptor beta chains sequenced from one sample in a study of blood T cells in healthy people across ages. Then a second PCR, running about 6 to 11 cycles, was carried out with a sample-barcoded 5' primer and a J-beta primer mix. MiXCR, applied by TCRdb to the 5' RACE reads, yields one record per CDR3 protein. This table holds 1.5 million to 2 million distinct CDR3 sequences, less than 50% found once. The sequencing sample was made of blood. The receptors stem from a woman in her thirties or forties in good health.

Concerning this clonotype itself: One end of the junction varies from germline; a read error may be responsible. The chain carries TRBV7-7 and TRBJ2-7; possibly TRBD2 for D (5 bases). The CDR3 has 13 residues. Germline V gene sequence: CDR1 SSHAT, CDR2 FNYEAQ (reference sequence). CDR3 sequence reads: CASSCGLQETQYF. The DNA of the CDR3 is TGTGCTAGCAGCTGTGGACTGCAAGAAACCCAGTACTTC.

The CDR3 protein is CATSGRTDYIQYF. The CDR3 region has the DNA TGTGCCACCAGCGGCAGGACAGACTACATTCAGTACTTC. J is TRBJ2-4 and V is TRBV15; TRBD1 is a possible D gene (6 bases). Germline CDR1 LNHNV, CDR2 YYDKDF (reference sequence). Trimming stripped 5 bases from V and 8 bases from J, with 13 bases between. CDR3 length: 13 amino acids.

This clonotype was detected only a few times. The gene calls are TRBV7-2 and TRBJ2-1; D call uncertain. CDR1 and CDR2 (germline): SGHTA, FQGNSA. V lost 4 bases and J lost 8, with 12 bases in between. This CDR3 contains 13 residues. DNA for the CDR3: TGTGCCAGCAGCTCGCGATCTCGCGATGAGCAGTTCTTC. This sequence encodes CASSSRSRDEQFF.

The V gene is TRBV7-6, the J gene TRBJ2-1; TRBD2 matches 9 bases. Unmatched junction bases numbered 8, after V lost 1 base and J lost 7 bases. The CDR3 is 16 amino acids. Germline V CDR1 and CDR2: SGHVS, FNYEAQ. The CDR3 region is CASSLVSRGGRNEQFF. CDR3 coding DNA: TGTGCCAGCAGCTTAGTTTCGCGGGGGGGCCGGAATGAGCAGTTCTTC.

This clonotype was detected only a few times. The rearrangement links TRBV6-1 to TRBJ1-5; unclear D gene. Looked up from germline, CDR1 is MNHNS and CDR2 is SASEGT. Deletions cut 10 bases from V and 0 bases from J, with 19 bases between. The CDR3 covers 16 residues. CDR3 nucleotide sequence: TGTGCCACCCAAAAATCCAGATTATATAGCAATCAGCCCCAGCATTTT. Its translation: CATQKSRLYSNQPQHF.

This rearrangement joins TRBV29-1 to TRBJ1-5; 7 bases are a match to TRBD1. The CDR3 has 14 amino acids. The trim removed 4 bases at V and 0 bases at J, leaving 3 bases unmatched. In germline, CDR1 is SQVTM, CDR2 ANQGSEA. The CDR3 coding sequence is TGCAGCGTTGGGGACAGCCATAGCAATCAGCCCCAGCATTTT. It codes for CSVGDSHSNQPQHF. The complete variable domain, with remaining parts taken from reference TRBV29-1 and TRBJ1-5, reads SAVISQKPSRDICQRGTSLTIQCQVDSQVTMMFWYRQQPGQSLTLIATANQGSEATYESGFVIDKFPISRPNLTFSTLTVSNMSPEDSSIYLCSVGDSHSNQPQHFGDGTRLSIL.

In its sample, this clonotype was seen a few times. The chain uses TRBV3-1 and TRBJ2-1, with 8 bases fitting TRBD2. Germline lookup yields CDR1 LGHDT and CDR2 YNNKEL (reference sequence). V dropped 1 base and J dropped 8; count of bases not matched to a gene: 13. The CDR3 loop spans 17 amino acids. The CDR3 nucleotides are TGTGCCAGCAGCCAAGTATTCCGCGGGGGGTCGGGGGATGAGCAGTTCTTC. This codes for CASSQVFRGGSGDEQFF.

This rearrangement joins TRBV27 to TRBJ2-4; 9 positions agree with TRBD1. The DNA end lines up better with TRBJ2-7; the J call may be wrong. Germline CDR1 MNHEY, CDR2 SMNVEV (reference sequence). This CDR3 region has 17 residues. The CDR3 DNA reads TGTGCCAGCAGTTCCTGGGCGGGACAGGGTATCTCCTACGAGCAGTACTTC. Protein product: CASSSWAGQGISYEQYF.

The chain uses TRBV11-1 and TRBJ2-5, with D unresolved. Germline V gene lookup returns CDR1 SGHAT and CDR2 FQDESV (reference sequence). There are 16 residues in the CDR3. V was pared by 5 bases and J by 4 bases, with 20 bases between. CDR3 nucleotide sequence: TGTGCCAGCAGCCTAATTCACGACATACGAAGAGAGACCCAGTACTTC. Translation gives CASSLIHDIRRETQYF.

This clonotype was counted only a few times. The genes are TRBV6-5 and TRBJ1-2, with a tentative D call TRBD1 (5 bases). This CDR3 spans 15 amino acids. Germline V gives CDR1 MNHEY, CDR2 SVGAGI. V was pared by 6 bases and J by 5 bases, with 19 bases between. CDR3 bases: TGTGCCAGCAGGAAACCGGGCCAAGGGGCTTATGGCTACACCTTC. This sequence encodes CASRKPGQGAYGYTF.

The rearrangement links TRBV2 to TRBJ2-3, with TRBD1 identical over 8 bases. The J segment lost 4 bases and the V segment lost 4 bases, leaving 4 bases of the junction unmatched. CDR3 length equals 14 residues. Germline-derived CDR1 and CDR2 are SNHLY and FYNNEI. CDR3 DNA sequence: TGTGCCAGCAGTGGGACAGGGAGCCCAGATACGCAGTATTTT. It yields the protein CASSGTGSPDTQYF.

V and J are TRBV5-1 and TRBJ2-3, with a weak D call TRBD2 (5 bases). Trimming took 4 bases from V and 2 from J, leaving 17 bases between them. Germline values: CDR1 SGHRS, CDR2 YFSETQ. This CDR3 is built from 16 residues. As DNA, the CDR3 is TGCGCCAGCAGCGCGGGTCGTGGAGGCGACACAGATACGCAGTATTTT. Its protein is CASSAGRGGDTDTQYF.

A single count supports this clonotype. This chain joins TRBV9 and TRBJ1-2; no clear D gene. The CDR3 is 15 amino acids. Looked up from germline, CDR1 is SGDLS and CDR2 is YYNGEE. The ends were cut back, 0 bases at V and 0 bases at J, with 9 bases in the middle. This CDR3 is CASSVAARSNYGYTF. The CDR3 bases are TGTGCCAGCAGCGTAGCTGCCAGATCTAACTATGGCTACACCTTC.

Here the CDR3 DNA reads TGTGCCAGCAGCGTCGAGGGGAGGATCGGCTACACCTTC. Translation: CASSVEGRIGYTF. The genes are TRBV9 and TRBJ1-2; a weak D match, TRBD1 (5 bases). Germline V gene data show CDR1 as SGDLS and CDR2 as YYNGEE. The CDR3 is made up of 13 amino acids. The ends were cut back, 2 bases at V and 8 bases at J, with 13 bases in the middle.

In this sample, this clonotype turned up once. The CDR3 nucleotides are TGCGCCAGCAGCTCCAGGGGGCTTGAGCAGTTCTTC. Translating it yields CASSSRGLEQFF. The chain links TRBV4-1 to TRBJ2-1, with 8 positions matching TRBD1. This CDR3 region has 12 residues. Germline CDR1 and CDR2: MGHRA and YSYEKL. V shed 5 bases and J 9 bases; nucleotides not matched to a gene: 3.

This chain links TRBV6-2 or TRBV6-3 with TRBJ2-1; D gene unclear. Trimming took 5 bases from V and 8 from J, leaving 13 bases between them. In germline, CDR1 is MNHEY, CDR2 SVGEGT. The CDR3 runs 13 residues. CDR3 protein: CASSDGQVHEQFF. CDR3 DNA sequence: TGTGCCAGCAGTGACGGGCAGGTCCATGAGCAGTTCTTC.

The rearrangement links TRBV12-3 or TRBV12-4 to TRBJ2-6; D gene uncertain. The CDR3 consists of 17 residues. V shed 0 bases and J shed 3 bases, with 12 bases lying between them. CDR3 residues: CASSLAPAGVGANVLTF. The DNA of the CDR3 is TGTGCCAGCAGTTTAGCGCCTGCAGGTGTTGGGGCCAACGTCCTGACTTTC.

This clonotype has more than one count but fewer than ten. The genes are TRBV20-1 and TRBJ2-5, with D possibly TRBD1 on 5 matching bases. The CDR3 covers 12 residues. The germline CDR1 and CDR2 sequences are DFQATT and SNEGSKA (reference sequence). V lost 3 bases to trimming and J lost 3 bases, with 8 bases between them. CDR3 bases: TGCAGTGCTAGTGACAGCGAAGAGACCCAGTACTTC. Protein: CSASDSEETQYF.

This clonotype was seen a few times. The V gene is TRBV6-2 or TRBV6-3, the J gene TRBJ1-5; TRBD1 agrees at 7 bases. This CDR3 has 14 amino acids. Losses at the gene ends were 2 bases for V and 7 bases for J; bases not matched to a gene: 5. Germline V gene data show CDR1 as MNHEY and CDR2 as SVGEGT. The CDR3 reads CASSYITGEQPQHF. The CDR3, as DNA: TGTGCCAGCAGTTACATCACAGGGGAACAGCCCCAGCATTTT.

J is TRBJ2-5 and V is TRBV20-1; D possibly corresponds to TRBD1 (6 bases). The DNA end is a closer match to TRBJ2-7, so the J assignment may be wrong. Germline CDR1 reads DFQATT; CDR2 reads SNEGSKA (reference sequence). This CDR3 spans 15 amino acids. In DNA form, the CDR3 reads TGCAGTGCTAGAGGCCCGCCGACAGGTTCCTACGAGCAGTACTTC. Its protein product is CSARGPPTGSYEQYF.

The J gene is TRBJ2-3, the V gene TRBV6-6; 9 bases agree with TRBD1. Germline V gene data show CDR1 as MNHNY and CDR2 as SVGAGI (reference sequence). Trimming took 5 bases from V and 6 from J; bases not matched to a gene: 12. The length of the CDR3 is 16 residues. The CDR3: CASSIWTGADGDTQYF. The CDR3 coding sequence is TGTGCCAGCAGTATCTGGACAGGGGCCGACGGTGATACGCAGTATTTT.

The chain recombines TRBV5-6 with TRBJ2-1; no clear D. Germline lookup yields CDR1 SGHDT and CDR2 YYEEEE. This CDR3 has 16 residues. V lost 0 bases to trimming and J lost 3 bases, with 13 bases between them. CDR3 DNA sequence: TGTGCCAGCAGCTTGGGTCGGGTGCTATTCTACAATGAGCAGTTCTTC. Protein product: CASSLGRVLFYNEQFF. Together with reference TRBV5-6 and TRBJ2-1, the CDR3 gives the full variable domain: DAGVTQSPTHLIKTRGQQVTLRCSPKSGHDTVSWYQQALGQGPQFIFQYYEEEERQRGNFPDRFSGHQFPNYSSELNVNALLLGDSALYLCASSLGRVLFYNEQFFGPGTRLTVL.

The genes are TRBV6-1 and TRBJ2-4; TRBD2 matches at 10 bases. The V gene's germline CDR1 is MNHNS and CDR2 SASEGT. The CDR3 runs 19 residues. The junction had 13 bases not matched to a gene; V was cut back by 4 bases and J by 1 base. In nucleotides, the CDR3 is TGTGCCAGCAGTGGCGGCAGGTTAGCGGGGGGACTTGCCAAAAACATTCAGTACTTC. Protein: CASSGGRLAGGLAKNIQYF.

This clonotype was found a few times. CDR3 sequence reads: CATSGGGEAKNIQYF. As DNA, the CDR3 is TGTGCCACCAGCGGGGGAGGGGAAGCCAAAAACATTCAGTACTTC. This chain uses TRBV15 with TRBJ2-4, with 7 positions matching TRBD2. The CDR3 loop spans 15 amino acids. Germline V gives CDR1 LNHNV, CDR2 YYDKDF (reference sequence). The ends lost 5 bases at V and 0 bases at J; junction bases unmatched: 4.

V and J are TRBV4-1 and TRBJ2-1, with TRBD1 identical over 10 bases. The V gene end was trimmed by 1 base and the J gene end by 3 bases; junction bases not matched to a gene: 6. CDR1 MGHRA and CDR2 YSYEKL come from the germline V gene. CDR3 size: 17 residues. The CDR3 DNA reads TGCGCCAGCAGCCAAGGGTGGGACAGGGGAGGCTACAATGAGCAGTTCTTC. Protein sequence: CASSQGWDRGGYNEQFF.

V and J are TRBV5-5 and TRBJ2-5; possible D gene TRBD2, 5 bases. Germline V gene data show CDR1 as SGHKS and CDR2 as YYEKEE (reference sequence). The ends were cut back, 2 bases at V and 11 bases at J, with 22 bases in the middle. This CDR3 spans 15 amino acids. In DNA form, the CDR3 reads TGTGCCAGCAGCTTAGTCCCCTTTATTTATGAGCGGCAGTACTTC. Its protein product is CASSLVPFIYERQYF.

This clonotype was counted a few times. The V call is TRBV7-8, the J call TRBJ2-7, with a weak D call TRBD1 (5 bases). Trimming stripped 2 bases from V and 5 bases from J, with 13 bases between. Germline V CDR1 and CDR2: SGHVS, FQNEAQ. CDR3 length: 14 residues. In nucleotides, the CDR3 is TGTGCCAGCAGCTTACGGCAGGGCTTTGACGAGCAGTACTTC. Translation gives CASSLRQGFDEQYF.

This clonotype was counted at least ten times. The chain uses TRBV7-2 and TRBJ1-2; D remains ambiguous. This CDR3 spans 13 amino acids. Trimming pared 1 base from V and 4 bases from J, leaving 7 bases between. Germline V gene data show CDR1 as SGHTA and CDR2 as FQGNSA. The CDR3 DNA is TGTGCCAGCAGCTTAGGGGCCGGCTATGGCTACACCTTC. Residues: CASSLGAGYGYTF.

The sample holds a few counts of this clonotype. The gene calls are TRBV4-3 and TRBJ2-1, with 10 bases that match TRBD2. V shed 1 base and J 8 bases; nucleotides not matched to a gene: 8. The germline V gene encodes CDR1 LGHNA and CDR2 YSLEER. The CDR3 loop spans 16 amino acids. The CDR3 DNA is TGCGCCAGCAGCCAAGCAGGGAGCGGGGGGGCGGATGAGCAGTTCTTC. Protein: CASSQAGSGGADEQFF.